The entry that follows covers one T cell receptor beta chain sequence. Original processing methods: Amplifying reference gene primers gave estimates of nucleated cell counts. Profiled with immunoSEQ multiplex PCR; TCRdb holds only in-frame clones, not every one. That table gives V, J and clone size, and the DNA gave D and trimming. In the table there are roughly 250,000 clones, roughly 87% of which are singletons. Germline-derived CDR1 and CDR2 are MNHEY and SVGAGI. The CDR3 is 14 amino acids. The V gene end was trimmed by 3 bases and the J gene end by 5 bases; junction bases not matched to a gene: 5. The data were taken from a study of blood T cell repertoires in COVID-19. For the study at large: Acute and convalescent COVID-19 specimens originated in the United States, Italy and Spain. T cells, B-cell-depleted T cells, or PBMCs provided the cDNA or gDNA that served as material.

Sequenced: peripheral blood. The receptor was isolated from a man aged 60 to 69 who had recovered from COVID-19. This chain connects TRBV6-5 to TRBJ2-5, with 8 bases matching TRBD1. The CDR3 sequence is CASSYSRGLETQYF. The CDR3 nucleotides are TGTGCCAGCAGTTATTCCAGGGGGCTGGAGACCCAGTACTTC.